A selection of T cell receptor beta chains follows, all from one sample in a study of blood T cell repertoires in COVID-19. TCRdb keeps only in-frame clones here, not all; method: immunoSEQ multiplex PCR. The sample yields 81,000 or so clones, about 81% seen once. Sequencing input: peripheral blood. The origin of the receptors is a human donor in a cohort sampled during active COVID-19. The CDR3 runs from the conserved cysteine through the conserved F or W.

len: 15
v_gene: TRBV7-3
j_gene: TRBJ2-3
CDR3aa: CASSRQGLVTDTQYF

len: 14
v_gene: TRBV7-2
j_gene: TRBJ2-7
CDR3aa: CASSSDRVTYEQYF

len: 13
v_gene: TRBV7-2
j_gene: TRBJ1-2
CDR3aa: CASSLRRLYGYTF

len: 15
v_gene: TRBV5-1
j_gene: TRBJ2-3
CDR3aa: CASSLASGHTDTQYF

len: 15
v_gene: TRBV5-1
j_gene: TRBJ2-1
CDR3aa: CASSWAPSSYNEQFF

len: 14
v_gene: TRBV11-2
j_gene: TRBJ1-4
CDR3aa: CASSPGAGNEKLFF

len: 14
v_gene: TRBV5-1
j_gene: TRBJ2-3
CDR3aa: CASTSGGLGDTQYF

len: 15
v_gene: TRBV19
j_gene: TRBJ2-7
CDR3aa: CASSTQQVLSYEQYF

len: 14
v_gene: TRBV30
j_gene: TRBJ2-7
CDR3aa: CAWSSGQGRYEQYF

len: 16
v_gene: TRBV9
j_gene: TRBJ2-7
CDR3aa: CASSVRGGRGENEQYF

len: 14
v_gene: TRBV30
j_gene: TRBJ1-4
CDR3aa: CAWRLQRFNEKLFF

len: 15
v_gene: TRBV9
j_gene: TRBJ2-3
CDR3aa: CASSQTGSSTDTQYF

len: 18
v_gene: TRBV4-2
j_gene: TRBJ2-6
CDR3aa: CASSRSRTGGAGANVLTF

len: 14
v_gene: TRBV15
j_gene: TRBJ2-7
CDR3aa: CATSRDPGEYEQYF

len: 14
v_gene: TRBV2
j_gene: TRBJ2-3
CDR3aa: CAGNTGRSGDTQYF

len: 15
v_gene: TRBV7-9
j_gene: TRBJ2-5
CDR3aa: CAVMGRTGREETQYF

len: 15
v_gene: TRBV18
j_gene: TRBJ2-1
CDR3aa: CASSATSGGINEQFF

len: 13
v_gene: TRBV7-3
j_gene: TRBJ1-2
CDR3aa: CASSSNRGDGYTF

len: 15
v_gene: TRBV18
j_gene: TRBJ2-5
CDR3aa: CASSPKEGAWETQYF

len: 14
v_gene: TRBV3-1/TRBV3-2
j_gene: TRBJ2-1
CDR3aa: CASSPDRGRDEQFF

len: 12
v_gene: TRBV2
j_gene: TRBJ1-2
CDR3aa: CASRDRGLGYTF

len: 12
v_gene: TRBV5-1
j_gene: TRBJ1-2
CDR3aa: CASSFQGDGYTF

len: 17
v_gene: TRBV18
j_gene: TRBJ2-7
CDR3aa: CASSPDLGQGSSYEQYF